This paragraph covers one T cell receptor (beta chain) sequence. Its antigen is not identified. The V and J ends lost 5 bases and 2 bases respectively, with 16 bases between them. CDR3 length: 17 residues. Germline V gives CDR1 SGHVT, CDR2 SQSDAQ. The entry originates in a study of cytomegalovirus exposure and HLA in healthy donors. Study-wide results and limits: Later on, analysis showed that most CMV-associated TCR beta chains appeared to be HLA-restricted. The study recorded more than 150 TCR beta chains that were cytomegalovirus-associated.

Researchers ran the PCR with 60 Vbeta and 13 Jbeta primers. Clones were read by immunoSEQ multiplex PCR, and TCRdb kept only the in-frame ones, dropping some. The table includes over 150,000 clones, approximately 80% detected once. The source material was PBMCs. V usage is TRBV7-4 and J usage is TRBJ1-6; D unclear. This receptor was identified in a woman aged 45-60 years in good health and CMV-seropositive. CDR3 DNA: TGTGCCAGCAGCGCCGGTTTCGAGGGTGCCTATAATTCACCCCTCCACTTT. It codes for CASSAGFEGAYNSPLHF.